Presented here are 30 T cell receptor beta chains from one specimen sequenced in a study of blood T cell repertoires in COVID-19. Repertoires were generated with immunoSEQ multiplex PCR, while TCRdb's copy carries only in-frame clones and drops some. The sample includes over 70,000 clones, 80% of them seen just once. Sequencing input: peripheral blood. The receptor set was obtained from a man between 65 and 80 years old who had recovered from COVID-19.

This chain joins TRBV9 and TRBJ1-6; D gene ambiguous. The CDR3 extends over 16 amino acids. V lost 4 bases and J lost 0, with 11 bases in between. Per the germline V gene, CDR1 is SGDLS and CDR2 is YYNGEE. The CDR3 DNA reads as TGTGCCAGCAGCCCGAGGTTAAGCTCCTATAATTCACCCCTCCACTTT. This gives the protein CASSPRLSSYNSPLHF.

The genes are TRBV19 and TRBJ1-3, with TRBD1 as a possible D gene (6 bases). The V end lost 3 bases, the J end lost 0 bases, and 18 bases lay between the germline ends. The CDR3 runs to 18 residues. Germline V CDR1 and CDR2: LNHDA, SQIVND (reference sequence). CDR3 region: CASSIWGPRINSGNTIYF. The CDR3 DNA reads TGTGCCAGTAGTATTTGGGGGCCAAGAATCAACTCTGGAAACACCATATATTTT.

This sequence joins TRBV5-1 and TRBJ2-2; D may be TRBD2 (7 bases). The CDR3 consists of 16 residues. Germline V lookup: CDR1 SGHRS, CDR2 YFSETQ. V was clipped by 3 bases and J by 4 bases, with 16 bases between them. CDR3 sequence reads: CASSSLGGRGTGELFF. The CDR3 bases are TGCGCCAGCAGCTCTCTGGGGGGGCGAGGCACCGGGGAGCTGTTTTTT.

V is TRBV6-5 and J is TRBJ1-1, with TRBD1 as a possible D gene (6 bases). Trimming removed 0 bases at V and 4 bases at J, with 12 bases between. Germline V lookup: CDR1 MNHEY, CDR2 SVGAGI. The CDR3 is 15 amino acids. The CDR3 region is CASSYSGGAGTEAFF. The CDR3 DNA is TGTGCCAGCAGTTACTCGGGGGGGGCAGGCACTGAAGCTTTCTTT.

This clone occurred once. The chain uses TRBV18 and TRBJ2-1, with TRBD2 matching over 11 bases. Unmatched junction bases numbered 3, after V lost 3 bases and J lost 5 bases. This CDR3 comprises 15 residues. Germline V CDR1 and CDR2: KGHSH, LQKENI. As DNA, the CDR3 is TGTGCCAGCTCACCTACTAGCGGGAGAAACAATGAGCAGTTCTTC. Translating it yields CASSPTSGRNNEQFF.

This clone has just a few counts. CDR3 DNA: TGTGCCAGCAGTTTAGGCCCCTCCGGGACTAGCTCCTACGAGCAGTACTTC. This translates into CASSLGPSGTSSYEQYF. This rearrangement joins TRBV28 to TRBJ2-7; TRBD2 agrees at 8 bases. This CDR3 has 17 amino acids. V lost 2 bases to trimming and J lost 0 bases; unmatched junction nucleotides: 9. Germline CDR1 MDHEN, CDR2 SYDVKM. Together with reference TRBV28 and TRBJ2-7, the CDR3 gives the full variable domain: DVKVTQSSRYLVKRTGEKVFLECVQDMDHENMFWYRQDPGLGLRLIYFSYDVKMKEKGDIPEGYSVSREKKERFSLILESASTNQTSMYLCASSLGPSGTSSYEQYFGPGTRLTVT.

This clone was observed a few times. The chain couples TRBV5-1 to TRBJ1-2, with D possibly TRBD1 on 6 matching bases. This CDR3 is 15 amino acids long. V was pared by 1 base and J by 6 bases, with 16 bases between. Per the germline V gene, CDR1 is SGHRS and CDR2 is YFSETQ. CDR3 bases: TGCGCCAGCAGCTTGTACCCACAGGGTGAAGATGGCTACACCTTC. Protein product: CASSLYPQGEDGYTF. The variable domain in full, with the rest retrieved from reference TRBV5-1 and TRBJ1-2, is KAGVTQTPRYLIKTRGQQVTLSCSPISGHRSVSWYQQTPGQGLQFLFEYFSETQRNKGNFPGRFSGRQFSNSRSEMNVSTLELGDSALYLCASSLYPQGEDGYTFGSGTRLTVV.

The rearrangement joins TRBV6-1 to TRBJ1-6, with 9 bases matching TRBD1. After removal of 0 bases from V and 1 base from J, the junction contained 10 bases not matched to a gene. Germline loops: CDR1 MNHNS, CDR2 SASEGT. The CDR3 runs 20 residues. CDR3 DNA: TGTGCCAGCAGTGAAGCGACCGAACAGGGGGCGAGGTCCTATAATTCACCCCTCCACTTT. Its translation: CASSEATEQGARSYNSPLHF.

The rearrangement joins TRBV28 to TRBJ1-2; 9 nucleotides align to TRBD1. V gave up 4 bases and J gave up 5 bases; unmatched junction bases: 5. Germline CDR1 reads MDHEN; CDR2 reads SYDVKM. CDR3 length: 14 amino acids. The CDR3 DNA is TGTGCCAGCAGTTGGACAGGGGTTGGGTATGGCTACACCTTC. Its protein product is CASSWTGVGYGYTF.

J is TRBJ2-7 and V is TRBV19; tentative D call: TRBD1 (6 bases). V lost 5 bases and J 5 bases, leaving 19 bases between the germline ends. Germline CDR1 reads LNHDA; CDR2 reads SQIVND (reference sequence). The CDR3 loop spans 15 amino acids. CDR3 residues: CASSASASGTHEQYF. The CDR3 nucleotides read TGTGCCAGTAGTGCCTCTGCGTCCGGGACACACGAGCAGTACTTC.

The chain recombines TRBV6-5 with TRBJ1-5, with 7 bases that match TRBD1. Trimming took 4 bases from V and 1 from J; bases not matched to a gene: 4. Germline assignment: CDR1 MNHEY and CDR2 SVGAGI. The length of the CDR3 is 15 residues. CDR3 loop: CASSWAGGSNQPQHF. In DNA, the CDR3 is TGTGCCAGCAGTTGGGCAGGGGGAAGCAATCAGCCCCAGCATTTT.

The chain has TRBV10-3 and TRBJ2-5; 10 bases line up with TRBD2. Germline CDR1 reads ENHRY; CDR2 reads SYGVKD. This CDR3 has 16 residues. Unmatched junction bases numbered 2, after V lost 1 base and J lost 0 bases. The CDR3 nucleotides read TGTGCCATCAGTGAGTTCACTAGCGGGAACCAAGAGACCCAGTACTTC. It is translated as CAISEFTSGNQETQYF.

The chain carries TRBV2 and TRBJ1-5; TRBD1 might be the D (5 bases). Per germline, CDR1 SNHLY and CDR2 FYNNEI. The CDR3 runs 12 residues. Trimming removed 6 bases at V and 4 bases at J, with 7 bases between. CDR3 nucleotide sequence: TGTGCCAGCAGCGACAGTAATCAGCCCCAGCATTTT. Translation: CASSDSNQPQHF.

This chain's CDR3 is CASSTEELATNEKLFF. As DNA, the CDR3 is TGTGCCAGCAGTACAGAAGAACTTGCAACTAATGAAAAACTGTTTTTT. The chain carries TRBV2 and TRBJ1-4; D gene unclear. With 5 bases removed from V and 0 bases from J, the gap between germline ends came to 13 bases. CDR3 length: 16 amino acids. Germline-derived CDR1 and CDR2 are SNHLY and FYNNEI. Based on the CDR3 plus reference TRBV2 and TRBJ1-4, the full variable domain is EPEVTQTPSHQVTQMGQEVILRCVPISNHLYFYWYRQILGQKVEFLVSFYNNEISEKSEIFDDQFSVERPDGSNFTLKIRSTKLEDSAMYFCASSTEELATNEKLFFGSGTQLSVL.

The chain carries TRBV7-9 and TRBJ1-6; 7 bases map to TRBD1. CDR1 and CDR2 from the germline V gene are SEHNR and FQNEAQ (reference sequence). The V gene end was trimmed by 8 bases and the J gene end by 8 bases; junction bases not matched to a gene: 6. This CDR3 is built from 13 residues. CDR3 DNA sequence: TGTGCCAGCTCGACAGGGTGGGATTCACCCCTCCACTTT. This encodes CASSTGWDSPLHF.

This clone was seen a handful of times. The rearrangement links TRBV2 to TRBJ1-6, with a tentative D call TRBD1 (5 bases). The V gene lost 4 bases and the J gene lost 9 bases, with 16 bases spanning the gap. Germline V gene lookup returns CDR1 SNHLY and CDR2 FYNNEI. The CDR3 totals 15 residues. DNA of the CDR3: TGTGCCAGCAGTGGGGCAGGGCGACGCGGTTCACCCCTCCACTTT. Amino acids: CASSGAGRRGSPLHF.

This clone was observed a single time. V gene TRBV7-2 combines with J gene TRBJ2-7, with 8 bases that match TRBD2. The CDR3 is 16 amino acids. Unmatched junction bases numbered 9, after V lost 5 bases and J lost 0 bases. CDR1 SGHTA and CDR2 FQGNSA come from the germline V gene. The CDR3 here is CASSLTGGGNSYEQYF. Here the CDR3 DNA reads TGTGCCAGCAGCCTAACCGGGGGGGGAAACTCCTACGAGCAGTACTTC.

The chain is built from TRBV7-2 and TRBJ2-3; TRBD1 is a possible D gene (6 bases). The CDR3 is made up of 12 amino acids. The V gene lost 5 bases and the J gene lost 6 bases, with 9 bases spanning the gap. The germline CDR1 and CDR2 sequences are SGHTA and FQGNSA. CDR3 in DNA: TGTGCCAGCAGCGCGCAGGGGGATACGCAGTATTTT. Translated, it gives CASSAQGDTQYF.

DNA for the CDR3: TGCGCCAGCAAAAGGGACAGGGTAAACATTCAGTACTTC. This translates into CASKRDRVNIQYF. The V call is TRBV10-2, the J call TRBJ2-4, with 9 bases that match TRBD1. The CDR3 has 13 residues. Germline values: CDR1 WSHSY, CDR2 SAAADI. The V and J ends lost 7 bases and 6 bases, in that order; junction bases with no gene match: 4.

The count of this clone is one. This sequence joins TRBV4-2 and TRBJ2-6; TRBD2 aligns across 8 bases. Trimming at V came to 2 bases and at J to 0 bases, leaving 6 bases not matched to a gene. The CDR3 runs to 18 residues. Germline CDR1 is LGHNA and CDR2 is YNFKEQ. The CDR3 DNA is TGTGCCAGCAGCCAACCGGGGGGGCGGACCTCTGGGGCCAACGTCCTGACTTTC. It translates to CASSQPGGRTSGANVLTF.

The chain joins TRBV6-2 or TRBV6-3 to TRBJ2-1, with TRBD1 identical over 9 bases. There are 16 residues in the CDR3. The J segment lost 2 bases and the V segment lost 4 bases, leaving 6 bases of the junction unmatched. Per germline, CDR1 MNHEY and CDR2 SVGEGT. CDR3 coding DNA: TGTGCCAGCAGTTCCCCGGGGACAGGGACCTACAATGAGCAGTTCTTC. Protein sequence: CASSSPGTGTYNEQFF.

As to this clone: At one of its ends the junction is not consistent with the germline gene, which may arise from a read error. The V call is TRBV30, the J call TRBJ1-1; 9 bases map to TRBD1. Germline lookup yields CDR1 GTSNPN and CDR2 SVGIG (reference sequence). This CDR3 has 11 residues. The CDR3 bases are TGTGCCTCCTCAACCGGTGGACAGGGGTCCTTT. Amino acid sequence: CASSTGGQGSF.

The J gene is TRBJ1-5, the V gene TRBV21-1; the table gives TRBD1 as D, unverified against the DNA. TRBV21-1 is described as a pseudogene. The CDR3 covers 17 residues. CDR3 amino acids: CASSNHRDRGYNQPQHF. The CDR3, as DNA: TGTGCCAGCAGCAACCATAGGGACAGGGGGTATAATCAGCCCCAGCATTTT.

CDR3: CASSQDLQNSPLHF. CDR3 nucleotides: TGCGCCAGCAGCCAAGACCTACAGAATTCACCCCTCCACTTT. The chain joins TRBV4-3 to TRBJ1-6; the D is unclear. V gave up 0 bases and J gave up 7 bases, with 7 bases separating them. This CDR3 has 14 residues. Germline loops: CDR1 LGHNA, CDR2 YSLEER.

This chain connects TRBV5-1 to TRBJ2-7, with 9 bases matching TRBD2. The germline V gene encodes CDR1 SGHRS and CDR2 YFSETQ. The CDR3 is 17 residues long. V lost 0 bases, J lost 2 bases, and 9 bases stayed unmatched. This chain's CDR3 is CASSLVGSSGATYEQYF. In nucleotides, the CDR3 is TGCGCCAGCAGCTTGGTGGGGTCTAGCGGGGCTACCTACGAGCAGTACTTC.

J is TRBJ1-2 and V is TRBV28; TRBD1 is a possible D gene (6 bases). The ends were cut back, 5 bases at V and 0 bases at J, with 19 bases in the middle. The germline V gene has CDR1 MDHEN and CDR2 SYDVKM. The CDR3 has 17 residues. The CDR3 protein is CASSHMTGGRANYGYTF. The CDR3 DNA follows: TGTGCCAGCAGTCACATGACAGGAGGCCGAGCTAACTATGGCTACACCTTC.

This CDR3 reads CASSVPDRRRFNYGYTF. The CDR3, as DNA: TGTGCCAGTAGTGTCCCGGACAGGCGCAGGTTTAACTATGGCTACACCTTC. The gene calls are TRBV19 and TRBJ1-2, with TRBD1 identical over 7 bases. From germline, CDR1 is LNHDA and CDR2 SQIVND (reference sequence). The CDR3 has 17 residues. The ends lost 5 bases at V and 1 base at J; junction bases unmatched: 13.

The CDR3 region has the DNA TGCGCCAGCAGCTTGTCAGGGGGTGACTATGGCTACACCTTC. Translated, it gives CASSLSGGDYGYTF. The rearrangement links TRBV5-1 to TRBJ1-2; TRBD1 matches 7 bases. The CDR3 has 14 residues. In germline, CDR1 is SGHRS, CDR2 YFSETQ. V dropped 1 base and J dropped 3; count of bases not matched to a gene: 3.

The chain combines TRBV24-1 with TRBJ2-1, with TRBD2 matching 10 bases. Germline V lookup: CDR1 KGHDR, CDR2 SFDVKD. The V segment lost 4 bases and the J segment 10 bases; nucleotides outside the gene matches: 6. This CDR3 contains 14 residues. The CDR3 spells CATSEGTSAGEQFF. The CDR3 region has the DNA TGTGCCACCAGTGAAGGGACTAGCGCCGGGGAGCAGTTCTTC.

The gene calls are TRBV18 and TRBJ2-2; 8 bases fit TRBD1. Germline V gene lookup returns CDR1 KGHSH and CDR2 LQKENI. J gave up 3 bases and V 0 bases, and 6 bases lay outside the gene matches. CDR3 size: 17 residues. The CDR3 here is CASSPPRAGGDTGELFF. CDR3 nucleotides: TGTGCCAGCTCACCACCGAGAGCAGGGGGCGACACCGGGGAGCTGTTTTTT.